This TCR beta chain was captured by sequencing in a study of CD8+ T cells in alopecia areata. Study-wide results and limits: Within the top 100, expanded CD8+ clones significantly decreased with tofacitinib, as did scalp clonality.

About this clone itself: Its antigen is undetermined.

Treatment: oral pan-JAK inhibitor, 5-10 mg twice daily. Sequencing templates came from extracted RNA that was reverse transcribed into cDNA. This table comes from immunoSEQ multiplex PCR, and its TCRdb copy is limited to in-frame clones, with some not included. The sample contains 150,000 or so clones, 45% to 65% of which appear only once. This TCR came from a human donor with alopecia areata. This material consisted of CD8+ T cells sorted from blood, taken at week 4, from a patient treated with tofacitinib.

The CDR3 protein is CASSYGGESDTQYF. The DNA of the CDR3 is TGTGCCAGCAGTTACGGAGGGGAGTCGGATACGCAGTATTTT. The chain employs TRBV27 and TRBJ2-3, with D possibly matching TRBD2 (6 bases). The germline V and J ends were trimmed by 4 bases and 6 bases, with 14 bases remaining between them. The CDR3 loop spans 14 amino acids. Per germline, CDR1 MNHEY and CDR2 SMNVEV (reference sequence).